The 19 T cell receptor beta chains below come from one sample, sequenced in a study of control samples from healthy donors and cancer patients. Data came from immunoSEQ multiplex PCR; TCRdb stores just in-frame clones and leaves some out. The sample includes about 120,000 clones, approximately 87% of them seen just once. Sequencing was carried out using blood. The source of these receptors is a man aged 30-40 years in good health.

The rearrangement uses TRBV30 and TRBJ1-3; no firm D call. The CDR3 has 15 residues. V lost 0 bases and J 0 bases, leaving 9 bases between the germline ends. The germline V gene has CDR1 GTSNPN and CDR2 SVGIG (reference sequence). The CDR3 sequence: CAWSVGTNSGNTIYF. The CDR3 DNA follows: TGTGCCTGGAGTGTTGGAACAAACTCTGGAAACACCATATATTTT.

The chain recombines TRBV5-6 with TRBJ2-3, with 10 bases that match TRBD2. This CDR3 contains 15 residues. The V and J ends lost 2 bases and 2 bases, in that order; junction bases with no gene match: 2. Germline V gene sequence: CDR1 SGHDT, CDR2 YYEEEE. The CDR3 region has the DNA TGTGCCAGCAGCTTACTAGCGGGGCCCACAGATACGCAGTATTTT. Amino acid sequence: CASSLLAGPTDTQYF. Together with reference TRBV5-6 and TRBJ2-3, the CDR3 gives the full variable domain: DAGVTQSPTHLIKTRGQQVTLRCSPKSGHDTVSWYQQALGQGPQFIFQYYEEEERQRGNFPDRFSGHQFPNYSSELNVNALLLGDSALYLCASSLLAGPTDTQYFGPGTRLTVL.

The chain carries TRBV20-1 and TRBJ2-3; 7 bases map to TRBD2. Germline V gives CDR1 DFQATT, CDR2 SNEGSKA (reference sequence). CDR3 length: 13 residues. After removal of 3 bases from V and 4 bases from J, the junction contained 4 bases not matched to a gene. In DNA form, the CDR3 reads TGCAGTGCTAGTCCAAGCGGGGCAGATACGCAGTATTTT. Translation: CSASPSGADTQYF.

The chain is built from TRBV19 and TRBJ1-3; D unclear. Germline-derived CDR1 and CDR2 are LNHDA and SQIVND (reference sequence). The germline V and J ends were trimmed by 6 bases and 0 bases, with 12 bases remaining between them. This CDR3 has 15 amino acids. The CDR3 protein is CASRRLGSSGNTIYF. The CDR3 DNA reads as TGTGCCAGTAGGAGGTTGGGCAGCTCTGGAAACACCATATATTTT.

This sequence joins TRBV19 and TRBJ1-5; D is possibly TRBD1 (5 bases). The CDR3 covers 15 residues. In germline, CDR1 is LNHDA, CDR2 SQIVND (reference sequence). V was clipped by 3 bases and J by 2 bases, with 11 bases between them. The CDR3 loop is CASSMDQGRNQPQHF. For the CDR3, the DNA is TGTGCCAGTAGTATGGATCAGGGCCGCAATCAGCCCCAGCATTTT.

The CDR3 here is CASSEPPGQGYSPLHF. The CDR3, as DNA: TGTGCCAGCAGTGAACCTCCGGGACAGGGGTATTCACCCCTCCACTTT. The chain has TRBV6-1 and TRBJ1-6, with TRBD1 identical over 10 bases. Germline CDR1 is MNHNS and CDR2 is SASEGT. The J segment lost 8 bases and the V segment lost 2 bases, leaving 6 bases of the junction unmatched. The CDR3 runs 16 residues.

This clone was counted a few times. V is TRBV11-2 and J is TRBJ1-3; D gene ambiguous. Trimming cost V 3 bases and J 6 bases, with 9 bases left between them. Per germline, CDR1 SGHAT and CDR2 FQNNGV. CDR3 length equals 13 residues. The CDR3 DNA reads TGTGCCAGCAGCTTCACAGTGGAAAACACCATATATTTT. It encodes CASSFTVENTIYF.

This rearrangement joins TRBV5-1 to TRBJ1-3; no firm D call. Looked up from germline, CDR1 is SGHRS and CDR2 is YFSETQ. There are 15 residues in the CDR3. V was pared by 9 bases and J by 0 bases, with 16 bases between. CDR3: CATSADLSSGNTIYF. Here the CDR3 DNA reads TGCGCCACCTCGGCGGACCTAAGCTCTGGAAACACCATATATTTT.

V and J are TRBV10-2 and TRBJ1-5, with D perhaps matching TRBD1 (6 bases). Germline loops: CDR1 WSHSY, CDR2 SAAADI. The CDR3 extends over 13 amino acids. V was cut by 4 bases and J by 4 bases, with 8 bases left in between. The CDR3 region is CASSVQGNQPQHF. The CDR3 DNA sequence: TGCGCCAGCAGTGTCCAGGGGAATCAGCCCCAGCATTTT.

V is TRBV3-1 (or the pseudogene TRBV3-2) and J is TRBJ1-4, with D unclear. There are 16 residues in the CDR3. V dropped 6 bases and J dropped 7 bases, with 21 bases sitting between them. Germline V gene sequence: CDR1 LGHDT, CDR2 YNNKEL (reference sequence). In DNA form, the CDR3 reads TGTGCCAGCAGTAAAGGACCTATAACCCTAAGTGAAAAACTGTTTTTT. The encoded protein is CASSKGPITLSEKLFF.

The rearrangement links TRBV7-2 to TRBJ2-1, with D possibly matching TRBD2 (7 bases). The V gene lost 3 bases and the J gene lost 9 bases, with 21 bases spanning the gap. This CDR3 is 16 amino acids long. Germline CDR1 and CDR2: SGHTA and FQGNSA. The CDR3 reads CASSLGGGAGRGEQFF. DNA for the CDR3: TGTGCCAGCAGCTTGGGAGGGGGAGCAGGTAGGGGTGAGCAGTTCTTC.

The chain carries TRBV15 and TRBJ1-1, with D perhaps TRBD1 (5 bases). The CDR3 length is 13 residues. Germline V gene sequence: CDR1 LNHNV, CDR2 YYDKDF (reference sequence). V lost 3 bases, J lost 8 bases, and 13 bases lay in between. For the CDR3, the DNA is TGTGCCACCAGCAGGGGAGGGGCTCGCGAAGCTTTCTTT. Protein sequence: CATSRGGAREAFF.

The chain has TRBV10-1 and TRBJ1-4, with a possible D match to TRBD1 (5 bases). Germline values: CDR1 WNHNN, CDR2 SYGVQD (reference sequence). CDR3 size: 14 residues. The ends were cut back, 2 bases at V and 1 base at J, with 5 bases in the middle. CDR3 sequence (DNA): TGCGCCAGCAGTGAGGGGGGAACTAATGAAAAACTGTTTTTT. This gives the protein CASSEGGTNEKLFF.

This clone was counted a single time. The rearrangement joins TRBV19 to TRBJ2-2; the match to TRBD1 covers 8 bases. There are 17 residues in the CDR3. Germline V CDR1 and CDR2: LNHDA, SQIVND (reference sequence). V dropped 7 bases and J dropped 5; count of bases not matched to a gene: 15. CDR3: CASTELVGTGGTGELFF. CDR3 sequence (DNA): TGTGCCAGTACCGAGCTCGTTGGGACAGGAGGGACCGGGGAGCTGTTTTTT.

The V call is TRBV6-5, the J call TRBJ1-4; D is unresolved. Looked up from germline, CDR1 is MNHEY and CDR2 is SVGAGI. The CDR3 runs 16 residues. Trimming removed 0 bases from V and 6 bases from J, with 14 bases in between. The CDR3 nucleotides read TGTGCCAGCAGTTACTCGCTGTCCCTGGGAGATGAAAAACTGTTTTTT. Protein sequence: CASSYSLSLGDEKLFF.

The chain links TRBV6-4 to TRBJ2-3; TRBD2 matches 11 bases. Germline V gene sequence: CDR1 MRHNA, CDR2 SNTAGT. V was pared by 0 bases and J by 4 bases, with 3 bases of the junction left unmatched. The CDR3 runs 16 residues. Here the CDR3 DNA reads TGTGCCAGCAGTGACTCAACTAGCGGGGGCGCAGATACGCAGTATTTT. Translated, it gives CASSDSTSGGADTQYF.

V is TRBV7-6 and J is TRBJ2-1; possible D gene TRBD1, 6 bases. Germline CDR1 and CDR2: SGHVS and FNYEAQ. The CDR3 sequence is 12 residues long. With 2 bases removed from V and 10 bases from J, the gap between germline ends came to 9 bases. The CDR3 is CASSLQGTEQFF. The DNA for the CDR3 is TGTGCCAGCAGCTTACAGGGGACCGAGCAGTTCTTC.

This chain joins TRBV6-5 and TRBJ1-3; TRBD1 matches at 7 bases. CDR1 and CDR2 from the germline V gene are MNHEY and SVGAGI. This CDR3 is built from 14 residues. The junction had 3 bases not matched to a gene; V was cut back by 6 bases and J by 1 base. The CDR3 DNA reads TGTGCCAGCAGCACAGGGGCGTCTGGAAACACCATATATTTT. Amino acid sequence: CASSTGASGNTIYF.

The V and J genes are TRBV10-3 and TRBJ1-1; D gene ambiguous. Per the germline V gene, CDR1 is ENHRY and CDR2 is SYGVKD. The CDR3 is 12 amino acids. The V end was cut by 5 bases, the J end by 1 base, with 5 bases between. The CDR3 coding sequence is TGTGCCATCAGTACTCCGAACACTGAAGCTTTCTTT. Protein product: CAISTPNTEAFF.